The entry that follows covers one TCR beta chain sequence. The entry originates in a study of shared clonotypes between healthy human individuals. Study overall: The cohort comprised a couple of women and a few men. Their ages spanned 18 to 49 years.

The germline gives CDR1 SGHVS, CDR2 FQNEAQ. The CDR3 consists of 15 residues. V lost 5 bases and J 5 bases, leaving 18 bases between the germline ends. In replicate PCRs of unsorted PBMC, around 0.3 ug DNA, some 30,000 T cell genomes, was used. Unsorted PBMC DNA went through sequencing on ten immunoSEQ deep assay plates. The data were produced by immunoSEQ multiplex PCR, yet TCRdb's version contains in-frame clones alone and is incomplete. In the table there are about 480,000 clones, approximately 79% of which are singletons. The V and J genes are TRBV7-8 and TRBJ1-1; D not resolved. The receptor comes from a woman between 35 and 50 years old in good health. Some clones in this sample may be carry-over from other donors' samples. Material for sequencing was PBMCs. The CDR3 reads CASSTRTRPITEAFF. In DNA, the CDR3 is TGTGCCAGCAGCACGCGGACGAGGCCCATTACTGAAGCTTTCTTT.